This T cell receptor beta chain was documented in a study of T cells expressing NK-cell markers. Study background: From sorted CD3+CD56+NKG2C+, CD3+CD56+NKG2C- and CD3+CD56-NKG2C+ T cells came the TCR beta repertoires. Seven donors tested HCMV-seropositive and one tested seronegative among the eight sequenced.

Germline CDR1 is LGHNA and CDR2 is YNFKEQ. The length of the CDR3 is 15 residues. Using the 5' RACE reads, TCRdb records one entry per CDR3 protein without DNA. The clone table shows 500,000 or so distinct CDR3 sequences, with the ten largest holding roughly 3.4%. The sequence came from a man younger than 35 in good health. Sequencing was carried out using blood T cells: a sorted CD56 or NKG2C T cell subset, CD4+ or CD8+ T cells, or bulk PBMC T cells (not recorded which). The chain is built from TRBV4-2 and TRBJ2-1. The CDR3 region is CASSQGSTESDEQFF.